Below, one T cell receptor (beta chain) is given with its context. An end of the junction does not agree with germline; a read error may underlie this. This sample is drawn from a study of Ad26.COV2.S vaccination and SARS-CoV-2 variants. Study in general: Enrollment placed the donor in the COV1001 Ad26.COV2.S trial arm. By the intramuscular route, Ad26.COV2.S was given once, or twice 56 days apart.

Treatment in this sample: some 20 received Ad26.COV2.S at low or high dose, single or two shots; 5 received placebo; per-sample allocation not given. Day 63 after the first vaccine or placebo injection was the time point for sampling. In Boston, an adult donor aged 18-55 years took part. It was Wuhan-strain SARS-CoV-2 spike that the Ad26 vaccine vector expressed. Repertoires were generated with immunoSEQ multiplex PCR, while TCRdb's copy carries only in-frame clones and drops some. The table has about 250,000 clones, roughly nine tenths seen once. The TCR comes from a person aged 18-65 years who received the Ad26.COV2.S COVID-19 vaccine or a placebo. Sequences were derived from peripheral blood, sampled in a trial of Ad26.COV2.S vaccine versus placebo.

CDR3 in amino acids: CASIRTGGDPNTGELFF. DNA for the CDR3: TGTGCTAGCATAAGGACAGGGGGAGATCCGAACACCGGGGAGCTGTTTTTT. V and J are TRBV7-7 and TRBJ2-2, with 10 positions matching TRBD1. There are 17 residues in the CDR3. Looked up from germline, CDR1 is SSHAT and CDR2 is FNYEAQ (reference sequence).